The T cell receptor (beta chain) under discussion was sequenced for a study of blood T cell repertoires in COVID-19. Study summary: Both acute and convalescent COVID-19 samples were obtained from the United States, Italy and Spain. The cDNA or gDNA used as material had been derived from T cells, B-cell-depleted T cells, or PBMCs.

The CDR3 sequence is 13 residues long. The germline V gene encodes CDR1 SQVTM and CDR2 ANQGSEA. A Seattle source enrolled patients during active infection and followed them longitudinally. Points on this clone: The germline gene is not matched at one end of the junction; a read error may be the cause.

As handled by the study authors: How many nucleated cells were present was estimated from reference gene primer amplification. Sequenced by immunoSEQ multiplex PCR; TCRdb stores in-frame clones only, minus some. V and J calls and clone size are given by that table; D and trimming were obtained from the DNA. The sample lists 96,000 or so clones; roughly 81% were seen once. This receptor was taken from a man older than 75 with COVID-19, enrolled during active disease. The specimen sequenced was peripheral blood. The V call is TRBV29-1, the J call TRBJ1-5; 7 nucleotides align to TRBD1. CDR3 nucleotide sequence: TGCAGCGTTCAAGACAGGGCCAATCAGCCCCAGCATTTT. Encoded protein: CSVQDRANQPQHF.